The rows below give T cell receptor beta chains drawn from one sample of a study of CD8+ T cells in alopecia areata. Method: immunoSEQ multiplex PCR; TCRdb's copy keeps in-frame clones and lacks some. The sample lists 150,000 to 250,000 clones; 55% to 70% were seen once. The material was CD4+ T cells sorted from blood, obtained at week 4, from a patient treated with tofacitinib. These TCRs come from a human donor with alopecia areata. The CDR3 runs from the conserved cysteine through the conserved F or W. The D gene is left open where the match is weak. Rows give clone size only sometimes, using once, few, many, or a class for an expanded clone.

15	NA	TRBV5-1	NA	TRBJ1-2	TGCGCCAGCAGCTATACGGGGGGAAAGCCCTATGGCTACACCTTC	CASSYTGGKPYGYTF
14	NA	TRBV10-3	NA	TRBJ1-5	TGTGCCACCGGGGCCCAATATAGCAATCAGCCCCAGCATTTT	CATGAQYSNQPQHF
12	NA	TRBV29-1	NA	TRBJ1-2	TGCAGCGTTGAATGGGGCGCTCAGCGCTACACCTTC	CSVEWGAQRYTF
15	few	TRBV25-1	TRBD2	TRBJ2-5	TGTGCCAGCAGTGACCAGCGGGGGGCACAAGAGACCCAGTACTTC	CASSDQRGAQETQYF
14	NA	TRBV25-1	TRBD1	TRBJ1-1	TGTGCCAGCAGAAGACAGGGGGCGCGTAATGAAGCTTTCTTT	CASRRQGARNEAFF
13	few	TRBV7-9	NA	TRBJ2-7	TGTGCCAGCAGCTTAGCTGGCTCCTACGAGCAGTACTTC	CASSLAGSYEQYF
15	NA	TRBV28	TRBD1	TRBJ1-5	TGTGCCAGCATTCGGGACAGGGGATTATCCCAGCCCCAGCATTTT	CASIRDRGLSQPQHF
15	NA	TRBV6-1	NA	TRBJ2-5	TGTGCCAGCAGTGTTACGTTCATACCCCCGGAGACCCAGTACTTC	CASSVTFIPPETQYF
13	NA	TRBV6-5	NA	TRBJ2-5	TGTGCCAGCAGTAAAGGGACTCAAGAGACCCAGTACTTC	CASSKGTQETQYF
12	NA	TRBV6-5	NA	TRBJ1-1	TGTGCCAGCAGTTACACCGGCACTGAAGCTTTCTTT	CASSYTGTEAFF
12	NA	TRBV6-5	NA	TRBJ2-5	TGTGCCAGCAGTCGGACTCAAGAGACCCAGTACTTC	CASSRTQETQYF
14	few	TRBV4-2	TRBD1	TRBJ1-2	TGTGCCAGCAGCCAAGAAGGGACAGGGAATGGCTACACCTTC	CASSQEGTGNGYTF
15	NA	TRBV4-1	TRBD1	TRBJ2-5	TGCGCCAGCAGCCGCATCGGACAGGGTGGGGAGACCCAGTACTTC	CASSRIGQGGETQYF
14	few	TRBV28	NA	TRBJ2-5	TGTGCCAGCAGTTTAGGAGGTTCCCAAGAGACCCAGTACTTC	CASSLGGSQETQYF
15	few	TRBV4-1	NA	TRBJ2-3	TGCGCCAGCAGCCCGATTGGGCGGCTTGAGGATACGCAGTATTTT	CASSPIGRLEDTQYF
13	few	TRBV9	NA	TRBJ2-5	TGTGCCAGCAGCGTAGGGTTTCGCGAGACCCAGTACTTC	CASSVGFRETQYF
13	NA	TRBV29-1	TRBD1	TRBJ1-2	TGCAGCGTTGGACAGGGTGAGGCCTATGGCTACACCTTC	CSVGQGEAYGYTF
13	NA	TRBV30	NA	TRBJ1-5	TGTGCCTGTGCGAGGGAGCGCAATCAGCCCCAGCATTTT	CACARERNQPQHF
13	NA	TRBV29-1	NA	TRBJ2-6	TGCAGCGTTGGGGCCTCTGGGGCCAACGTCCTGACTTTC	CSVGASGANVLTF
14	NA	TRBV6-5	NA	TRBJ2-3	TGTGCCAGTACAAAGGGGCTAGCTGAAGATACGCAGTATTTT	CASTKGLAEDTQYF
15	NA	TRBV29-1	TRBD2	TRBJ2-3	TGCAGCGTTGAAGGGACTAGCGGGAGCACAGATACGCAGTATTTT	CSVEGTSGSTDTQYF
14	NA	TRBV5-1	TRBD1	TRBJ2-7	TGCGCCAGCAGCTCTGGGACAGGGGACAACGAGCAGTACTTC	CASSSGTGDNEQYF
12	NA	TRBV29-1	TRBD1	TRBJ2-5	TGCAGCGTTGAGACAGGGGCAGAGACCCAGTACTTC	CSVETGAETQYF
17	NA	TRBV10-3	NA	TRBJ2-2	TGTGCCATCAGTCCGGGGGCCAGGGCAACGAACACCGGGGAGCTGTTTTTT	CAISPGARATNTGELFF
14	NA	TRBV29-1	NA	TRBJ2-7	TGCAGCGCCGCCACGACAAGGGAGTCCTACGAGCAGTACTTC	CSAATTRESYEQYF
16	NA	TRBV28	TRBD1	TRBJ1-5	TGTGCCAGCAGTCCGGGGACAGGGGGCGCCAGGCAGCCCCAGCATTTT	CASSPGTGGARQPQHF
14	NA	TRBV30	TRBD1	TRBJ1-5	TGTGCCTGGACCTTGACAGGGAGCAATCAGCCCCAGCATTTT	CAWTLTGSNQPQHF
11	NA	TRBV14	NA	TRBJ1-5	TGTGCCAGCAGCCTCAATCAGCCCCAGCATTTT	CASSLNQPQHF
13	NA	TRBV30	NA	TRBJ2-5	TGTGCCTGGAAATGGCAGGCGCAAGAGACCCAGTACTTC	CAWKWQAQETQYF
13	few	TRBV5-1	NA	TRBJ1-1	TGCGCCAGCAGCTTGACGGCAAACACTGAAGCTTTCTTT	CASSLTANTEAFF
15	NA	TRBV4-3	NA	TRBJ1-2	TGCGCCAGCAGCCAAGACTGGGGGCAGAACTATGGCTACACCTTC	CASSQDWGQNYGYTF
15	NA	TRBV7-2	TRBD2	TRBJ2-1	TGTGCCAGCAGGTCCCGGACTAGCGGATACAATGAGCAGTTCTTC	CASRSRTSGYNEQFF
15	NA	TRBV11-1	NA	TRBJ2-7	TGTGCCAGCAGCGGAAGCGGGACAGGATCCTACGAGCAGTACTTC	CASSGSGTGSYEQYF
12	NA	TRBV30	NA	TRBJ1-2	TGTGCCTGGGGGATCAGATACAATCGCTACACCTTC	CAWGIRYNRYTF
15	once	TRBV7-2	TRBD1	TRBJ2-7	TGTGCCAGCAGCCTCGGGACAGGGAGGATCTACGAGCAGTACTTC	CASSLGTGRIYEQYF
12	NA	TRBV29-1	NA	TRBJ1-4	TGCAGCGTCGGAAGACAAGGCGAAAAACTGTTTTTT	CSVGRQGEKLFF
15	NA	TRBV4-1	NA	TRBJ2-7	TGCGCCAGCAGCCCGGGCCATTCACTAGTCTACGAGCAGTACTTC	CASSPGHSLVYEQYF
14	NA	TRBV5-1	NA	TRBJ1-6	TGCGCCAGCAGCCTACAGGGAAAGAATTCACCCCTCCACTTT	CASSLQGKNSPLHF
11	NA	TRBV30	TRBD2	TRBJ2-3	TGTGCCTGGAGTATAACCCGGGACTACTCCTTT	CAWSITRDYSF
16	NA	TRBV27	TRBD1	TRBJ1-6	TGTGCCAGCAGAGTGGGTACAGGGGCCTCGGTAGGACCCCTCCACTTT	CASRVGTGASVGPLHF
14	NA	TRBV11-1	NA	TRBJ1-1	TGTGCCAGCAGCTTAGGGAGATCGAACACTGAAGCTTTCTTT	CASSLGRSNTEAFF
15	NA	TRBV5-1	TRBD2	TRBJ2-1	TGCGCCAGCAGCTTGCAAGCGGGGGTGGTTAATGAGCAGTTCTTC	CASSLQAGVVNEQFF
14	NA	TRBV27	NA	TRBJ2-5	TGTGCCAGCAGTTTACAGGGTGTCCAAGAGACCCAGTACTTC	CASSLQGVQETQYF
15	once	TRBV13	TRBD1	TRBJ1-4	TGTGCCAGCAGCTTAGGGGACAGGGATAATGAAAAACTGTTTTTT	CASSLGDRDNEKLFF
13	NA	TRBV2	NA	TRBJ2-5	TGTGCCAGCAGAACAGGGAGCCGGGAGACCCAGTACTTC	CASRTGSRETQYF
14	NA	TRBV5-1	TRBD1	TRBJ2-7	TGCGCCAGCAGCCAAGGGACAGCCAAATACGAGCAGTACTTC	CASSQGTAKYEQYF
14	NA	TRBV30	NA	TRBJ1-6	TGTGCCTGGAGTGTAGGAGGGGTTGGCTCACCCCTCCACTTT	CAWSVGGVGSPLHF
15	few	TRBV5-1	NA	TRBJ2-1	TGCGCCAGCAGCTTGGGATTCGGCCAGCTCAATGAGCAGTTCTTC	CASSLGFGQLNEQFF
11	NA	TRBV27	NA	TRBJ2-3	TGTGCCAGCAGTTTAGCAGATACGCAGTATTTT	CASSLADTQYF
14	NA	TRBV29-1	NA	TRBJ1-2	TGCAGCGCTCGACAGTTAACAATAAACTATGGCTACACCTTC	CSARQLTINYGYTF
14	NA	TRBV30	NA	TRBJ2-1	TGTGCCTGGAATCGCGGCGGTACCTACAATGAGCAGTTCTTC	CAWNRGGTYNEQFF
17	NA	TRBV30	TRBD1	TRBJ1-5	TGTGCCTGGAGCCAAGACAGGGGAGTAAGGGGCAATCAGCCCCAGCATTTT	CAWSQDRGVRGNQPQHF
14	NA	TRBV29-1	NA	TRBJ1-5	TGCAGCGTAATACAGGGAAATAGCAATCAGCCCCAGCATTTT	CSVIQGNSNQPQHF
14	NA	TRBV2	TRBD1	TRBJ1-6	TGTGCCAGCGGGCCGGGACAGATCGAATCACCCCTCCACTTT	CASGPGQIESPLHF